These T cell receptor beta chains were read from a single sample in a study of T cell responses to AZD1222 COVID-19 vaccine. TCRdb's table, derived via immunoSEQ multiplex PCR, lists solely in-frame clones and lacks some. The table records 120,000 to 150,000 clones, around 88% of them present only once. The sample here was peripheral blood, taken on day 0 of AZD1222 vaccination. The source is an adult in good health. The CDR3 runs from the conserved cysteine through the conserved F or W. A D gene is named only where the DNA matches it firmly. Size values are once, few and many counts, or a class for expanded clones, and some rows have none.

j_gene: TRBJ1-5
v_gene: TRBV28
d_gene: .
abundance: .
CDR3aa: CASSLTPQNQPQHF
CDR3nt: TGTGCCAGCAGTTTGACACCGCAGAATCAGCCCCAGCATTTT

j_gene: TRBJ2-7
v_gene: TRBV5-1
d_gene: TRBD1
abundance: .
CDR3aa: CASSLAGQGLYEQYF
CDR3nt: TGCGCCAGCAGCTTGGCGGGACAGGGGTTATACGAGCAGTACTTC

j_gene: TRBJ1-1
v_gene: TRBV30
d_gene: .
abundance: .
CDR3aa: CAWSVRAVTNTEAFF
CDR3nt: TGTGCCTGGAGTGTACGGGCGGTGACGAACACTGAAGCTTTCTTT

j_gene: TRBJ1-6
v_gene: TRBV7-2
d_gene: .
abundance: few
CDR3aa: CASSPGASSYNSPLHF
CDR3nt: TGTGCCAGCAGCCCTGGGGCGAGCTCCTATAATTCACCCCTCCACTTT

j_gene: TRBJ1-5
v_gene: TRBV2
d_gene: .
abundance: .
CDR3aa: CASTQDSYLQPQHF
CDR3nt: TGTGCCAGCACTCAGGACAGCTATCTGCAGCCCCAGCATTTT

j_gene: TRBJ1-6
v_gene: TRBV9
d_gene: TRBD1
abundance: .
CDR3aa: CASSVVSGQARSYNSPLHF
CDR3nt: TGTGCCAGCAGCGTAGTTTCGGGACAGGCAAGATCCTATAATTCACCCCTCCACTTT

j_gene: TRBJ2-1
v_gene: TRBV5-6
d_gene: .
abundance: .
CDR3aa: CASSLGAAPPGYNEQFF
CDR3nt: TGTGCCAGCAGCTTGGGGGCCGCCCCTCCCGGATACAATGAGCAGTTCTTC

j_gene: TRBJ2-1
v_gene: TRBV9
d_gene: .
abundance: .
CDR3aa: CASSPPPGRSYNEQFF
CDR3nt: TGTGCCAGCAGCCCCCCCCCGGGACGTTCCTACAATGAGCAGTTCTTC

j_gene: TRBJ1-6
v_gene: TRBV7-9
d_gene: .
abundance: .
CDR3aa: CASGGARGPLHF
CDR3nt: TGTGCCAGCGGGGGAGCGAGGGGACCCCTCCACTTT

j_gene: TRBJ1-5
v_gene: TRBV6-1
d_gene: .
abundance: .
CDR3aa: CASSEGIGRRPQHF
CDR3nt: TGTGCCAGCAGTGAAGGAATAGGGAGAAGGCCCCAGCATTTT

j_gene: TRBJ1-1
v_gene: TRBV6-2/TRBV6-3
d_gene: .
abundance: .
CDR3aa: CASSMGRTNTEAFF
CDR3nt: TGTGCCAGCAGTATGGGGAGGACGAACACTGAAGCTTTCTTT

j_gene: TRBJ2-5
v_gene: TRBV7-2
d_gene: .
abundance: .
CDR3aa: CASSGLRLETQYF
CDR3nt: TGTGCCAGCAGCGGACTCCGATTAGAGACCCAGTACTTC

j_gene: TRBJ1-2
v_gene: TRBV30
d_gene: .
abundance: .
CDR3aa: CAWNTGNHGYTF
CDR3nt: TGTGCCTGGAACACAGGGAACCATGGCTACACCTTC

j_gene: TRBJ2-3
v_gene: TRBV6-1
d_gene: .
abundance: once
CDR3aa: CASSEEGSQYDTQYF
CDR3nt: TGTGCCAGCAGTGAAGAGGGGTCACAGTACGATACGCAGTATTTT

j_gene: TRBJ2-4
v_gene: TRBV7-2
d_gene: .
abundance: .
CDR3aa: CASSLVGAKNIQYF
CDR3nt: TGTGCCAGCAGCTTAGTAGGGGCCAAAAACATTCAGTACTTC

j_gene: TRBJ2-7
v_gene: TRBV9
d_gene: TRBD2
abundance: .
CDR3aa: CASAYGLAGEQYF
CDR3nt: TGTGCCAGCGCCTATGGACTAGCGGGAGAGCAGTACTTC

j_gene: TRBJ2-1
v_gene: TRBV27
d_gene: TRBD1
abundance: .
CDR3aa: CASSIDWRRTGGNYNEQFF
CDR3nt: TGTGCCAGCAGTATCGACTGGCGAAGGACAGGGGGCAACTACAATGAGCAGTTCTTC

j_gene: TRBJ2-2
v_gene: TRBV7-6
d_gene: TRBD2
abundance: .
CDR3aa: CASSLVAGVDRELFF
CDR3nt: TGTGCCAGCAGCTTAGTCGCGGGAGTCGACCGGGAGCTGTTTTTT

j_gene: TRBJ2-7
v_gene: TRBV29-1
d_gene: TRBD1
abundance: .
CDR3aa: CPSAPYSGQNYEQYF
CDR3nt: TGCCCTTCGGCCCCGTACTCGGGACAGAACTACGAGCAGTACTTC

j_gene: TRBJ2-1
v_gene: TRBV18
d_gene: .
abundance: .
CDR3aa: CASSPRDRVKIRQFF
CDR3nt: TGTGCCAGCTCACCAAGGGACCGGGTCAAAATTCGGCAGTTCTTC

j_gene: TRBJ1-6
v_gene: TRBV19
d_gene: .
abundance: .
CDR3aa: CASKVEIASSYNSPLHF
CDR3nt: TGTGCCAGTAAGGTAGAGATAGCAAGCTCCTATAATTCACCCCTCCACTTT

j_gene: TRBJ2-7
v_gene: TRBV6-2/TRBV6-3
d_gene: TRBD2
abundance: few
CDR3aa: CASSYGTGTSVLYEQYF
CDR3nt: TGTGCCAGCAGTTACGGAACCGGGACTAGCGTACTCTACGAGCAGTACTTC

j_gene: TRBJ1-5
v_gene: TRBV19
d_gene: .
abundance: .
CDR3aa: CASSMGGSRRLRNQPQHF
CDR3nt: TGTGCCAGTAGTATGGGGGGAAGCCGCCGACTCCGGAATCAGCCCCAGCATTTT